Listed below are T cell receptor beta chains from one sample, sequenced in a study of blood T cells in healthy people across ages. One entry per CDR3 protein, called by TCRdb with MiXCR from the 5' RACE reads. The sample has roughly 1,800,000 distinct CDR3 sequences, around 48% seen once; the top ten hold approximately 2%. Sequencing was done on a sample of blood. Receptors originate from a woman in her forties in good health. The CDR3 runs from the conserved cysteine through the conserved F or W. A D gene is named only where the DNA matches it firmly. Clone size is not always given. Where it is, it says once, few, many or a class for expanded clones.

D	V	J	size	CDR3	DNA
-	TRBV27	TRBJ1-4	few	CASSNPPTNEKLFF	TGTGCCAGCAGCAACCCACCAACTAATGAAAAACTGTTTTTT
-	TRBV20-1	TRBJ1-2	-	CSAGDYRDSNYGYTF	TGCAGTGCTGGAGATTACCGGGACTCCAACTATGGCTACACCTTC
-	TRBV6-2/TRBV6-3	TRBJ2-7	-	CASSYSRDRGSEQYF	TGTGCCAGCAGTTACTCGAGGGATCGAGGCTCCGAGCAGTACTTC
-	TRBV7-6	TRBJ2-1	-	CASSSRGGGAVYEQFF	TGTGCCAGCAGTTCTAGAGGGGGGGGGGCAGTATATGAGCAGTTCTTC
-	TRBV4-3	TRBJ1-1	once	CALDEGCTEAFF	TGCGCCTTGGACGAGGGGTGCACTGAAGCTTTCTTT
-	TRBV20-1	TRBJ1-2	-	CSAYTGQSHGYTF	TGCAGTGCTTATACCGGACAGAGCCATGGCTACACCTTC
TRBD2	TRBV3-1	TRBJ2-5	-	CASSLLTSGEAQETQYF	TGTGCCAGCAGCCTTCTCACTAGCGGGGAAGCCCAAGAGACCCAGTACTTC
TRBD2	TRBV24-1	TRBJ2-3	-	CATSDFVTSGDGTQYF	TGTGCCACCAGTGATTTCGTGACTAGCGGGGATGGTACGCAGTATTTT
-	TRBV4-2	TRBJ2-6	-	CASSQVGGGANVLTF	TGTGCCAGCAGCCAAGTAGGTGGAGGAGCCAACGTCCTGACTTTC
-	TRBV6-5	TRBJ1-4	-	CASRKSSLREKLFF	TGTGCCAGCAGAAAGAGCAGTCTTAGGGAAAAACTGTTTTTT
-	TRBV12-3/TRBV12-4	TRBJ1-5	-	CASSLAPSNQPQHF	TGTGCCAGCAGTTTGGCACCTAGCAATCAGCCCCAGCATTTT
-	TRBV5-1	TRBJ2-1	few	CASSLVGGPFNEQFF	TGCGCCAGCAGCTTGGTGGGGGGGCCTTTCAATGAGCAGTTCTTC
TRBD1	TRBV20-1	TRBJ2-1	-	CSASHRGTGNNEQFF	TGCAGTGCTAGCCACAGGGGGACAGGCAACAATGAGCAGTTCTTC
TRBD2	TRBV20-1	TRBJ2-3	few	CSARDPSGGFTDTQYF	TGCAGTGCTAGAGATCCTAGCGGGGGGTTCACAGATACGCAGTATTTT
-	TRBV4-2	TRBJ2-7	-	CASSQVGDIYEQYF	TGTGCCAGCAGCCAAGTGGGGGACATCTACGAGCAGTACTTC
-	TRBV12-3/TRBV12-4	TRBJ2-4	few	CASSLVANIQYF	TGTGCCAGCAGTTTGGTCGCAAACATTCAGTACTTC
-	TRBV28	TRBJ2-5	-	CASSLGGRWETQYF	TGTGCCAGCAGTTTGGGGGGGCGGTGGGAGACCCAGTACTTC
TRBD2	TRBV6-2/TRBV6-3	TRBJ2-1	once	CASSYRGLRGSNEQFF	TGCGCCAGCAGTTACCGGGGACTACGAGGGAGCAATGAGCAGTTCTTC
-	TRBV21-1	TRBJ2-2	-	CASSSQLLGQEDTGELFF	TGTGCCAGCAGCTCCCAACTCTTAGGACAGGAGGACACCGGGGAGCTGTTTTTT
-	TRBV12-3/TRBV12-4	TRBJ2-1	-	CASSLSGFLGNEQFF	TGTGCCAGCAGTTTATCCGGATTTCTAGGCAATGAGCAGTTCTTC
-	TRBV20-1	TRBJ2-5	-	CSAREGPRGRSETQYF	TGCAGTGCTAGAGAAGGGCCCAGGGGGAGGTCTGAGACCCAGTACTTC
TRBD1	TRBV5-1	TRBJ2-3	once	CASRLQGATDTQYF	TGCGCCAGCAGGCTTCAGGGGGCTACAGATACGCAGTATTTT
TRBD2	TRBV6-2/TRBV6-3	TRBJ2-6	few	CASSSRTGTRVPGANVLTF	TGTGCCAGCAGTTCACGAACCGGGACTAGGGTTCCTGGGGCCAACGTCCTGACTTTC